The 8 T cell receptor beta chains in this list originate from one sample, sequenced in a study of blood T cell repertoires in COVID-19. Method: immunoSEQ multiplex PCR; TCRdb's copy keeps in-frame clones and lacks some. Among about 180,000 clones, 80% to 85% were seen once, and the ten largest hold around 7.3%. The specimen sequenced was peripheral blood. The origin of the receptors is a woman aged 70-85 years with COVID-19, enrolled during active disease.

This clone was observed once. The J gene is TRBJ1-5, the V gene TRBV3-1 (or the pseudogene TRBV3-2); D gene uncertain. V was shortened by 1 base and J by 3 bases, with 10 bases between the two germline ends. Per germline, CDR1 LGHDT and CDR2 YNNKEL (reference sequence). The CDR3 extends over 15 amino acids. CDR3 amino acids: CASSQGNRYNQPQHF. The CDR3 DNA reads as TGTGCCAGCAGCCAAGGTAACAGATACAATCAGCCCCAGCATTTT.

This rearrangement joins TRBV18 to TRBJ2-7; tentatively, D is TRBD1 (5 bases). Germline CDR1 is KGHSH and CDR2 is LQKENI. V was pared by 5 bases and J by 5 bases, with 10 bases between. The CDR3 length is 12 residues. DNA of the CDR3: TGTGCCAGCTCAATGAAAGGGGACGAGCAGTACTTC. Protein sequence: CASSMKGDEQYF.

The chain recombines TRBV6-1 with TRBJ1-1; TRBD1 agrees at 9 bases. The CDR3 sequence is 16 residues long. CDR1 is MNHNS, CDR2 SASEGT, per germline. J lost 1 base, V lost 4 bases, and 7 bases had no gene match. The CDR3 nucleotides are TGTGCCAGCAGTGCTGGACCGGACAGGGGGAACACTGAAGCTTTCTTT. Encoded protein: CASSAGPDRGNTEAFF.

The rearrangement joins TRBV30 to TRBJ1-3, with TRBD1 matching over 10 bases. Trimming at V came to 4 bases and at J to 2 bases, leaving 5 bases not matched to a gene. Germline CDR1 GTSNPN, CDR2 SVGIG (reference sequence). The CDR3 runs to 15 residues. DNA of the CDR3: TGTGCCTGGACGGTTGGGACAGGGGCTGGAAACACCATATATTTT. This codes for CAWTVGTGAGNTIYF.

The CDR3 bases are TGCGCCAGCAGCTTGGCGGGCTCCAAACTAGCGGGAGTGTCGCAGTATTTT. It translates to CASSLAGSKLAGVSQYF. The chain recombines TRBV5-1 with TRBJ2-3; 11 positions agree with TRBD2. Trimming took 0 bases from V and 10 from J; bases not matched to a gene: 13. Per germline, CDR1 SGHRS and CDR2 YFSETQ. This CDR3 region has 17 residues.

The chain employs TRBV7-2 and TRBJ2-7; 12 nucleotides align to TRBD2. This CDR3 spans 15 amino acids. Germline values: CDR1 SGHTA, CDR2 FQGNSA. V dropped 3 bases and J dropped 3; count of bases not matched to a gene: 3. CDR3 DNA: TGTGCCAGCAGCTTGGGACTAGCGGGCTACTACGAGCAGTACTTC. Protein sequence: CASSLGLAGYYEQYF.

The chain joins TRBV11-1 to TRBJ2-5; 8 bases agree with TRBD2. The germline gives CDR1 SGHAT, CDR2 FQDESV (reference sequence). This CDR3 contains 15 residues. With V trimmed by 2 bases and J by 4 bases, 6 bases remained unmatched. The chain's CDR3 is CASSLRTGGPETQYF. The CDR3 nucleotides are TGTGCCAGCAGCTTAAGAACGGGAGGGCCAGAGACCCAGTACTTC.

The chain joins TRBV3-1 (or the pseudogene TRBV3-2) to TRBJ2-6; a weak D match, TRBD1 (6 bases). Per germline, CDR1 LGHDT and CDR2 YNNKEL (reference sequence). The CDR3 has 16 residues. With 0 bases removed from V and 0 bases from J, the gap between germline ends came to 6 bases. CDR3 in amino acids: CASSQEQGSGANVLTF. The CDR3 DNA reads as TGTGCCAGCAGCCAAGAACAGGGCTCTGGGGCCAACGTCCTGACTTTC.